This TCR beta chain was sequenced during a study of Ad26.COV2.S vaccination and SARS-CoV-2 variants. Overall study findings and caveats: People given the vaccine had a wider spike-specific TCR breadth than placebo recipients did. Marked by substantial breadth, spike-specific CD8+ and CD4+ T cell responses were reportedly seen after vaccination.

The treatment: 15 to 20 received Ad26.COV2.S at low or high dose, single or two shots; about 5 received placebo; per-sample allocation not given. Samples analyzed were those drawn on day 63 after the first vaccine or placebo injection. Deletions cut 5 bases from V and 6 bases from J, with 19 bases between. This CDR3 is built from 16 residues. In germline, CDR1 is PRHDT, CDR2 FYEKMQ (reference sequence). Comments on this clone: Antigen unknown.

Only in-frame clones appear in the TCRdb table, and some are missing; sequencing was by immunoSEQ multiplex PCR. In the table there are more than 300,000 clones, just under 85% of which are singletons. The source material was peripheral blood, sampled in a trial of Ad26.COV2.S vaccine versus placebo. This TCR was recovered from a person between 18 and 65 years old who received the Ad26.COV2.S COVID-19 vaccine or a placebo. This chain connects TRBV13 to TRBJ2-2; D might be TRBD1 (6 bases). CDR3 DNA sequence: TGTGCCAGCAGCCCCCGTGGGGGCCTGGGGCCCGGGGAGCTGTTTTTT. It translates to CASSPRGGLGPGELFF.